The rows below give T cell receptor beta chains drawn from one sample of a study of identical twins. One entry per CDR3 protein, called by TCRdb with MiXCR from the 5' RACE reads. This sample yields 450,000 or so distinct CDR3 sequences, of which roughly 26% are seen a single time; 2.9% belongs to the top ten. These data also featured in a second study, about T cells expressing NK-cell markers.

Sequenced input: CD4+ T cells sorted from blood. These receptors originate from a woman between 18 and 29 years old in good health. The CDR3 runs from the conserved cysteine through the conserved F or W. Each record gives: V gene, D gene, J gene, clone size, CDR3 DNA, CDR3 protein. A D gene is named only where the DNA matches it firmly. The size entry is marked missing in some rows and otherwise reads once, few, many or a size class.

V gene: TRBV6-1; D gene: TRBD2; J gene: TRBJ2-7; clone size: few; CDR3 DNA: TGTGCCAGCAGTGCGACTAGCAGCTCCTACGAGCAGTACTTC; CDR3 protein: CASSATSSSYEQYF
V gene: TRBV5-4; D gene: NA; J gene: TRBJ2-2; clone size: few; CDR3 DNA: TGTGCCAGCAGCTTGGTGCAGGGGATCACCGGGGAGCTGTTTTTT; CDR3 protein: CASSLVQGITGELFF
V gene: TRBV4-2; D gene: NA; J gene: TRBJ2-5; clone size: few; CDR3 DNA: TGTGCCAGCAGCCAAGAGGGGAGCGAGACCCAGTACTTC; CDR3 protein: CASSQEGSETQYF
V gene: TRBV10-3; D gene: NA; J gene: TRBJ1-2; clone size: few; CDR3 DNA: TGTGCCATCAGTGCCTATGCCGATAGGGATGGCTACACCTTC; CDR3 protein: CAISAYADRDGYTF
V gene: TRBV6-1; D gene: NA; J gene: TRBJ2-7; clone size: few; CDR3 DNA: TGTGCCAGCAGACTTTTTCTTCGGCAGGGGTCCTACGAGCAGTACTTC; CDR3 protein: CASRLFLRQGSYEQYF
V gene: TRBV20-1; D gene: NA; J gene: TRBJ2-3; clone size: few; CDR3 DNA: TGCAGTGCTGGGGACGGCACAGATACGCAGTATTTT; CDR3 protein: CSAGDGTDTQYF
V gene: TRBV20-1; D gene: TRBD2; J gene: TRBJ2-7; clone size: NA; CDR3 DNA: TGCAGTGCTCTCAAGCGGGGGGCCGTCTACGAGCAGTACTTC; CDR3 protein: CSALKRGAVYEQYF
V gene: TRBV10-3; D gene: TRBD2; J gene: TRBJ2-2; clone size: NA; CDR3 DNA: TGTGCCGGGAGAGGGGTAATGGCGGGAGGTCGGACCGGGGAGCTGTTTTTT; CDR3 protein: CAGRGVMAGGRTGELFF
V gene: TRBV5-6; D gene: NA; J gene: TRBJ1-1; clone size: few; CDR3 DNA: TGTGCCAGCAGCCCGGGACGAGTAAGTGAAGCTTTCTTT; CDR3 protein: CASSPGRVSEAFF
V gene: TRBV24-1; D gene: NA; J gene: TRBJ2-3; clone size: few; CDR3 DNA: TGTGCCACCAGTGATTTGCAAAGTAGAACGCAGTATTTT; CDR3 protein: CATSDLQSRTQYF
V gene: TRBV18; D gene: NA; J gene: TRBJ2-7; clone size: NA; CDR3 DNA: TGTGCCAGCTCACCGACGGCGGACTCCTACGAGCAGTACTTC; CDR3 protein: CASSPTADSYEQYF
V gene: TRBV12-3/TRBV12-4; D gene: NA; J gene: TRBJ1-1; clone size: NA; CDR3 DNA: TGTGCCAGCAGTGCCCCGGTGGGAACTGAAGCTTTCTTT; CDR3 protein: CASSAPVGTEAFF
V gene: TRBV5-1; D gene: NA; J gene: TRBJ1-1; clone size: NA; CDR3 DNA: TGCGCCAGCAGCGCGGGGGTGCTTGGCACTGAAGCTTTCTTT; CDR3 protein: CASSAGVLGTEAFF
V gene: TRBV3-1; D gene: NA; J gene: TRBJ2-3; clone size: few; CDR3 DNA: TGTGCCAGCAGCCAATCCCCTAGCACAGATACGCAGTATTTT; CDR3 protein: CASSQSPSTDTQYF
V gene: TRBV12-3/TRBV12-4; D gene: NA; J gene: TRBJ1-4; clone size: NA; CDR3 DNA: TGTGCCAGCAGTCCCTCCAGGGCTCCTAATGAAAAACTGTTTTTT; CDR3 protein: CASSPSRAPNEKLFF
V gene: TRBV28; D gene: TRBD1; J gene: TRBJ2-3; clone size: NA; CDR3 DNA: TGTGCCAGCAGTACTCCGGGACAGGGAACAGATACGCAGTATTTT; CDR3 protein: CASSTPGQGTDTQYF
V gene: TRBV12-3/TRBV12-4; D gene: NA; J gene: TRBJ2-1; clone size: few; CDR3 DNA: TGTGCCAGCAGTTCCAGGGTTCCCTACAATGAGCAGTTCTTC; CDR3 protein: CASSSRVPYNEQFF
V gene: TRBV5-1; D gene: TRBD2; J gene: TRBJ2-2; clone size: few; CDR3 DNA: TGCGCCAGCAGCGGGCTAGCGGGAGCCCCCGGGGAGCTGTTTTTT; CDR3 protein: CASSGLAGAPGELFF
V gene: TRBV5-1; D gene: TRBD2; J gene: TRBJ2-1; clone size: NA; CDR3 DNA: TGCGCCAGCGGCATGGCGGGAGGAGGGAATGAGCAGTTCTTC; CDR3 protein: CASGMAGGGNEQFF
V gene: TRBV7-9; D gene: NA; J gene: TRBJ2-1; clone size: NA; CDR3 DNA: TGTGCCAGCAGCTTGGCCGGTGGAGGTAATGAGCAGTTCTTC; CDR3 protein: CASSLAGGGNEQFF
V gene: TRBV7-9; D gene: NA; J gene: TRBJ1-1; clone size: NA; CDR3 DNA: TGTGCCAGCAGCCCCCAAGGGGTGGGTTTAGGGACTGAAGCTTTCTTT; CDR3 protein: CASSPQGVGLGTEAFF